This T cell receptor (beta chain) was sequenced for a study of blood T cell repertoires in COVID-19. Trimming left V 6 bases short and J 2 bases short, with 16 bases between. Germline V lookup: CDR1 MNHEY, CDR2 SVGAGI. This CDR3 has 15 residues. Repertoires were generated with immunoSEQ multiplex PCR, while TCRdb's copy carries only in-frame clones and drops some. This table holds fewer than 200,000 clones, less than 80% found once. The source is a woman in her seventies in a cohort exposed to, infected with or recovered from COVID-19 (not recorded which). The sequenced sample was PBMCs or T cells enriched from blood (not recorded which). This chain uses TRBV6-5 with TRBJ2-5, with D possibly being TRBD1 (5 bases). In DNA, the CDR3 is TGTGCCAGCAGAGGCGATACAGGTTCACAAGAGACCCAGTACTTC. This gives the protein CASRGDTGSQETQYF.